This TCR beta chain came from a study of blood T cell repertoires in COVID-19. On the study more broadly: Sources were T cells, B-cell-depleted T cells, or PBMCs; the material itself was cDNA or gDNA.

Original data processing: How many nucleated cells were present was estimated from reference gene primer amplification. Assay: immunoSEQ multiplex PCR; the TCRdb copy retains only in-frame clones and omits some. V and J calls and clone size are those listed in that table; D and trimming were worked out from the DNA. The sample lists a few hundred thousand clones, more than 80% occurring once. The CDR3 runs 15 residues. The germline V gene encodes CDR1 SGHTA and CDR2 FQGNSA. With 5 bases removed from V and 6 bases from J, the gap between germline ends came to 19 bases. V is TRBV7-2 and J is TRBJ1-1; D possibly corresponds to TRBD1 (5 bases). The sequenced sample was peripheral blood. The receptor was derived from a woman in her forties with acute or convalescent COVID-19. As DNA, the CDR3 is TGTGCCAGCAGCCTCCTGGGGAGGGGAATTCCTGAAGCTTTCTTT. Translating it yields CASSLLGRGIPEAFF.